This T cell receptor (beta chain) comes out of a study of T cell changes during pregnancy in multiple sclerosis. Repertoires were generated with immunoSEQ multiplex PCR, while TCRdb's copy carries only in-frame clones and drops some. The sample holds 70,000 to 95,000 clones; 94% are singletons and the top ten take around 1.7%. Concerning this clone itself: Other nucleotide sequences in the sample specify the same CDR3.

CDR3 length: 15 amino acids. With 0 bases removed from V and 3 bases from J, the gap between germline ends came to 10 bases. The germline gives CDR1 SGHRS, CDR2 YFSETQ. Here the sequenced sample was peripheral blood, taken after pregnancy. The chain employs TRBV5-1 and TRBJ2-1; the D gene is possibly TRBD2 (5 bases). The clonotype comes from a female donor in good health, enrolled as a control in a pregnancy study. CDR3 sequence: CASSLAGLSYNEQFF. The DNA for the CDR3 is TGCGCCAGCAGCTTGGCTGGACTCAGCTACAATGAGCAGTTCTTC. Based on the CDR3 plus reference TRBV5-1 and TRBJ2-1, the full variable domain is KAGVTQTPRYLIKTRGQQVTLSCSPISGHRSVSWYQQTPGQGLQFLFEYFSETQRNKGNFPGRFSGRQFSNSRSEMNVSTLELGDSALYLCASSLAGLSYNEQFFGPGTRLTVL.